These 14 T cell receptor beta chains came from one sample sequenced in a study of immune evolution from preneoplasia to lung adenocarcinoma. Measured with immunoSEQ multiplex PCR; TCRdb has only the in-frame clones, and not every one. The sample lists 3,600 or so clones, 78% seen once, with less than 10% in the top ten. The sample consisted of FFPE atypical adenomatous hyperplasia tissue from the lung. Subset given: atypical adenomatous hyperplasia (AAH), lung preneoplasia. All receptors derive from a person aged 65 to 79 with lung adenocarcinoma.

J is TRBJ1-1 and V is TRBV19, with a weak D call TRBD1 (6 bases). With 3 bases removed from V and 1 base from J, the gap between germline ends came to 21 bases. The CDR3 sequence is 18 residues long. Germline CDR1 and CDR2: LNHDA and SQIVND (reference sequence). This CDR3 is CASSIAGTPGVGNTEAFF. As DNA, the CDR3 is TGTGCCAGTAGTATCGCCGGGACACCAGGGGTTGGGAACACTGAAGCTTTCTTT.

The CDR3 reads CASSLATGRELLYGYTF. CDR3 DNA sequence: TGCGCCAGCAGCTTGGCAACAGGGAGGGAACTACTCTATGGCTACACCTTC. V gene TRBV5-1 combines with J gene TRBJ1-2; TRBD1 might be the D (6 bases). V was cut by 0 bases and J by 4 bases, with 19 bases left in between. Germline V gene data show CDR1 as SGHRS and CDR2 as YFSETQ. The CDR3 runs to 17 residues.

This chain joins TRBV7-2 and TRBJ2-1; 9 nucleotides match TRBD1. Per germline, CDR1 SGHTA and CDR2 FQGNSA. The CDR3 extends over 15 amino acids. Trimming at V came to 1 base and at J to 5 bases, leaving 3 bases not matched to a gene. CDR3 region: CASSLDRGLHNEQFF. CDR3 coding DNA: TGTGCCAGCAGCTTAGACAGGGGGCTCCACAATGAGCAGTTCTTC.

This clone was detected once. The chain employs TRBV5-5 and TRBJ1-5; 7 bases align to TRBD1. Trimming took 0 bases from V and 6 from J; bases not matched to a gene: 3. The CDR3 covers 14 residues. Per germline, CDR1 SGHKS and CDR2 YYEKEE (reference sequence). The CDR3 sequence: CASSLVSGGQPQHF. The CDR3 DNA follows: TGTGCCAGCAGCTTGGTGTCAGGGGGTCAGCCCCAGCATTTT.

The chain is built from TRBV6-5 and TRBJ1-2; D uncertain. CDR3 length: 13 residues. V was clipped by 5 bases and J by 2 bases, with 9 bases between them. CDR1 is MNHEY, CDR2 SVGAGI, per germline. The CDR3 nucleotides are TGTGCCAGCAGTGCGAGGCCCAACTATGGCTACACCTTC. It specifies CASSARPNYGYTF.

V gene TRBV6-5 combines with J gene TRBJ1-5; D might be TRBD1 (5 bases). The V gene lost 2 bases and the J gene lost 7 bases, with 15 bases spanning the gap. The CDR3 sequence is 15 residues long. Germline-derived CDR1 and CDR2 are MNHEY and SVGAGI. This CDR3 reads CASSYVYGGGQPQHF. CDR3 coding DNA: TGTGCCAGCAGTTACGTTTACGGGGGGGGGCAGCCCCAGCATTTT.

V and J are TRBV6-5 and TRBJ2-1; 7 bases align to TRBD1. Per the germline V gene, CDR1 is MNHEY and CDR2 is SVGAGI. This CDR3 is 15 amino acids long. The V and J ends lost 6 bases and 7 bases, in that order; junction bases with no gene match: 12. The CDR3 reads CASSPDRMLRNEQFF. The CDR3 region has the DNA TGTGCCAGCAGCCCGGACAGGATGTTGAGAAATGAGCAGTTCTTC.

This chain joins TRBV6-5 and TRBJ2-2; D may be TRBD2 (5 bases). The CDR3 length is 15 residues. Germline CDR1 is MNHEY and CDR2 is SVGAGI. Trimming removed 2 bases from V and 6 bases from J, with 13 bases in between. The DNA of the CDR3 is TGTGCCAGCAGTTACACGGACGGGCGGGCCGGGGAGCTGTTTTTT. It yields the protein CASSYTDGRAGELFF.

This clone was seen a few times. The chain links TRBV28 to TRBJ1-6, with a possible D match to TRBD1 (6 bases). V was shortened by 7 bases and J by 8 bases, with 15 bases between the two germline ends. The CDR3 runs 14 residues. Germline lookup yields CDR1 MDHEN and CDR2 SYDVKM. The CDR3 protein is CASTTQQGYSPLHF. The DNA for the CDR3 is TGTGCCAGCACCACTCAACAGGGATATTCACCCCTCCACTTT.

V gene TRBV19 combines with J gene TRBJ2-7; D is perhaps TRBD2 (5 bases). V lost 4 bases and J lost 2, with 15 bases in between. Germline V gene sequence: CDR1 LNHDA, CDR2 SQIVND (reference sequence). The CDR3 is made up of 15 amino acids. The CDR3 here is CASSTLFSGTYEQYF. CDR3 coding DNA: TGTGCCAGTAGTACCCTATTCAGCGGTACCTACGAGCAGTACTTC.

The chain combines TRBV5-6 with TRBJ2-1; D is unresolved. This CDR3 is 13 amino acids long. From germline, CDR1 is SGHDT and CDR2 YYEEEE. The V gene lost 4 bases and the J gene lost 3 bases, with 8 bases spanning the gap. The CDR3 nucleotides read TGTGCCAGCAGCCCCCGGTTCTACAATGAGCAGTTCTTC. This gives the protein CASSPRFYNEQFF.

The chain is built from TRBV5-1 and TRBJ2-3; perhaps TRBD1 as D (6 bases). V was clipped by 0 bases and J by 0 bases, with 8 bases between them. The CDR3 is 15 amino acids. From germline, CDR1 is SGHRS and CDR2 YFSETQ. CDR3 loop: CASSLGDTSTDTQYF. The CDR3 nucleotides are TGCGCCAGCAGCTTGGGGGACACTAGCACAGATACGCAGTATTTT.

The chain links TRBV15 to TRBJ2-5; D is unresolved. V shed 2 bases and J shed 1 base, with 11 bases lying between them. Germline values: CDR1 LNHNV, CDR2 YYDKDF (reference sequence). The CDR3 runs to 15 residues. CDR3 coding DNA: TGTGCCACCAGCAGAAAGGAAGGTCCCCAAGAGACCCAGTACTTC. It encodes CATSRKEGPQETQYF.

This clone has only one observation. V usage is TRBV28 and J usage is TRBJ1-1; D ambiguous. This CDR3 has 13 amino acids. V was shortened by 5 bases and J by 0 bases, with 7 bases between the two germline ends. The germline gives CDR1 MDHEN, CDR2 SYDVKM. CDR3 bases: TGTGCCAGCAGTCCTCGCATGAACACTGAAGCTTTCTTT. Amino acid sequence: CASSPRMNTEAFF.